A single T cell receptor beta chain is shown here with its context. What it binds is not known. The germline V gene encodes CDR1 SQVTM and CDR2 ANQGSEA. The CDR3 spans 12 residues. Trimming removed 5 bases from V and 2 bases from J, with 8 bases in between. Generated by immunoSEQ multiplex PCR, the TCRdb table keeps only in-frame clones and is missing some. The sample lists tens of thousands of clones, approximately 80% occurring once. This entry belongs to a study of OX40 agonist ivuxolimab in advanced cancers. About the study: An agonistic human IgG2 monoclonal antibody against OX40 (CD134) was given. General observations from the study: The 0.1-3.0 mg/kg partial responders had among the lowest clonal expansion.

The receptor was isolated from an adult with an advanced solid tumor such as melanoma, head and neck, liver or kidney cancer. Sample: CD4+ or CD8+ T cells sorted from blood, taken in a trial of the OX40 agonist ivuxolimab. The chain combines TRBV29-1 with TRBJ2-3; D is possibly TRBD1 (6 bases). CDR3 amino acids: CSVRQDTDTQYF. The CDR3 DNA follows: TGCAGCGTTCGACAGGACACAGATACGCAGTATTTT.